This T cell receptor (beta chain) was recorded in a study of blood T cell repertoires in COVID-19. Study context: Samples representing acute and convalescent COVID-19 were sourced from the United States, Italy and Spain.

This CDR3 is built from 15 residues. Germline CDR1 reads LGHDT; CDR2 reads YNNKEL (reference sequence). J lost 6 bases, V lost 3 bases, and 7 bases had no gene match. Source study methods: Quantification of nucleated cells was approximated via reference gene primer amplification. This table comes from immunoSEQ multiplex PCR, and its TCRdb copy is limited to in-frame clones, with some not included. D and trimming come from the DNA, and the V and J calls and clone size come from that table. In the table there are roughly 320,000 clones, over 85% of which are singletons. One Seattle source followed patients from active infection through their disease course.

The source is a woman under 40 with COVID-19, enrolled during active disease. The chain has TRBV3-1 (or the pseudogene TRBV3-2) and TRBJ2-3; 9 bases line up with TRBD2. Source material: peripheral blood. This chain's CDR3 is CASSQGTSGWDTQYF. The DNA for the CDR3 is TGTGCCAGCAGCCAGGGAACTAGCGGGTGGGATACGCAGTATTTT.